Each of the 30 T cell receptor beta chains below was sequenced from the same sample in a study of CD8+ T cells in alopecia areata. Sequencing templates came from extracted RNA that was reverse transcribed into cDNA. Method: immunoSEQ multiplex PCR; TCRdb's copy keeps in-frame clones and lacks some. Of 200,000 to 250,000 clones detected, about two fifths appear once; the ten largest clones hold under 0.55%. Treatment described: oral pan-JAK inhibitor, 5-10 mg twice daily. The specimen was CD4+ T cells sorted from blood, collected between weeks 30 and 35, from a patient treated with tofacitinib. The receptors originated from a human donor with alopecia areata.

This clone turned up a few times. The rearrangement links TRBV6-6 to TRBJ2-5; perhaps TRBD2 as D (6 bases). Trimming removed 5 bases at V and 4 bases at J, with 14 bases between. Germline V gene sequence: CDR1 MNHNY, CDR2 SVGAGI (reference sequence). This CDR3 contains 14 residues. The CDR3 bases are TGTGCCAGCAGTCGGGACCCGCGGGGAGAGACCCAGTACTTC. Translated: CASSRDPRGETQYF.

The J gene is TRBJ1-5, the V gene TRBV29-1; D unresolved. Germline V CDR1 and CDR2: SQVTM, ANQGSEA. Trimming stripped 6 bases from V and 4 bases from J, with 10 bases between. The CDR3 totals 12 residues. Here the CDR3 DNA reads TGCAGCGTCAAGGATCTGAATCAGCCCCAGCATTTT. Its protein product is CSVKDLNQPQHF.

The table lists this clone with many counts. CDR3 sequence (DNA): TGTGCCAGCAGCCACGGACAGACTCCCTACGAGCAGTACTTC. The encoded protein is CASSHGQTPYEQYF. This chain uses TRBV7-9 with TRBJ2-7, with D possibly being TRBD1 (6 bases). This CDR3 is 14 amino acids long. Deletions cut 5 bases from V and 2 bases from J, with 13 bases between. Germline V gene data show CDR1 as SEHNR and CDR2 as FQNEAQ (reference sequence).

The V call is TRBV30, the J call TRBJ2-7; no clear D gene. The CDR3 has 13 amino acids. V was clipped by 2 bases and J by 3 bases, with 11 bases between them. The germline CDR1 and CDR2 sequences are GTSNPN and SVGIG (reference sequence). In DNA form, the CDR3 reads TGTGCCTGGAGTTTTACTTCCCGCTACGAGCAGTACTTC. It translates to CAWSFTSRYEQYF. The full variable domain, in which reference TRBV30 and TRBJ2-7 provide the parts outside the CDR3, is SQTIHQWPATLVQPVGSPLSLECTVEGTSNPNLYWYRQAAGRGLQLLFYSVGIGQISSEVPQNLSASRPQDRQFILSSKKLLLSDSGFYLCAWSFTSRYEQYFGPGTRLTVT.

The J gene is TRBJ1-2, the V gene TRBV7-9, with TRBD1 as a possible D gene (5 bases). The CDR3 loop spans 13 amino acids. Germline loops: CDR1 SEHNR, CDR2 FQNEAQ (reference sequence). V was cut by 5 bases and J by 6 bases, with 13 bases left in between. The CDR3 bases are TGTGCCAGCAGCCCCCTAGGAGGGGATGGCTACACCTTC. Translated: CASSPLGGDGYTF.

The V gene is TRBV29-1, the J gene TRBJ2-3, with 7 bases fitting TRBD1. CDR1 and CDR2 (germline): SQVTM, ANQGSEA. The CDR3 covers 12 residues. V trimming: 4 bases; J trimming: 5 bases; junction bases outside the gene matches: 3. The CDR3, as DNA: TGCAGCGTTGGCAGGGGGAGAGATACGCAGTATTTT. Translating gives CSVGRGRDTQYF.

This sequence joins TRBV6-6 and TRBJ1-1; D possibly corresponds to TRBD1 (6 bases). CDR3 length: 15 residues. CDR1 is MNHNY, CDR2 SVGAGI, per germline (reference sequence). V was pared by 6 bases and J by 4 bases, with 18 bases between. The CDR3, as DNA: TGTGCCAGCAGCTTGCGCGGGGGCGGCAGCACTGAAGCTTTCTTT. Its protein product is CASSLRGGGSTEAFF.

This clone came up a few times. The identical CDR3 is also encoded by other nucleotide sequences in the sample. The J gene is TRBJ2-1, the V gene TRBV15, with D perhaps TRBD2 (6 bases). V dropped 0 bases and J dropped 10 bases, with 10 bases sitting between them. The CDR3 runs 13 residues. The germline V gene encodes CDR1 LNHNV and CDR2 YYDKDF (reference sequence). In DNA, the CDR3 is TGTGCCACCAGCAGAGATATCAGCGGGGAGCAGTTCTTC. It codes for CATSRDISGEQFF. Full variable domain (rest looked up from reference TRBV15 and TRBJ2-1): DAMVIQNPRYQVTQFGKPVTLSCSQTLNHNVMYWYQQKSSQAPKLLFHYYDKDFNNEADTPDNFQSRRPNTSFCFLDIRSPGLGDTAMYLCATSRDISGEQFFGPGTRLTVL.

The chain carries TRBV6-6 and TRBJ2-6; 7 bases agree with TRBD1. This CDR3 spans 15 amino acids. V was clipped by 10 bases and J by 2 bases; unmatched bases: 8. The germline gives CDR1 MNHNY, CDR2 SVGAGI (reference sequence). CDR3 sequence: CATRDDRAGANVLTF. CDR3 DNA sequence: TGTGCCACCCGAGATGACAGGGCTGGGGCCAACGTCCTGACTTTC.

CDR3 amino acids: CASSVATVAGELFF. The CDR3, as DNA: TGTGCCAGCAGCGTAGCTACTGTCGCCGGGGAGCTGTTTTTT. The V gene is TRBV9, the J gene TRBJ2-2; D not resolved. The V gene lost 0 bases and the J gene lost 6 bases, with 9 bases spanning the gap. CDR3 length: 14 residues. The germline CDR1 and CDR2 sequences are SGDLS and YYNGEE. Filled out from reference TRBV9 and TRBJ2-2, the complete variable domain reads DSGVTQTPKHLITATGQRVTLRCSPRSGDLSVYWYQQSLDQGLQFLIQYYNGEERAKGNILERFSAQQFPDLHSELNLSSLELGDSALYFCASSVATVAGELFFGEGSRLTVL.

V usage is TRBV7-9 and J usage is TRBJ2-6, with 10 nucleotides matching TRBD2. Germline trimming cut 6 bases from V and 5 bases from J; bases unmatched to any gene: 7. Germline V CDR1 and CDR2: SEHNR, FQNEAQ (reference sequence). CDR3 size: 16 residues. The CDR3 sequence: CASRASGGPRANVLTF. For the CDR3, the DNA is TGTGCCAGCAGGGCTAGCGGGGGCCCTCGGGCCAACGTCCTGACTTTC. The entire variable domain, with the rest obtained from reference TRBV7-9 and TRBJ2-6, is as follows: DTGVSQNPRHKITKRGQNVTFRCDPISEHNRLYWYRQTLGQGPEFLTYFQNEAQLEKSRLLSDRFSAERPKGSFSTLEIQRTEQGDSAMYLCASRASGGPRANVLTFGAGSRLTVL.

This clone was seen a few times. This sequence joins TRBV10-3 and TRBJ2-1, with D perhaps TRBD1 (5 bases). Germline assignment: CDR1 ENHRY and CDR2 SYGVKD. Trimming removed 4 bases from V and 2 bases from J, with 18 bases in between. The CDR3 covers 17 residues. CDR3 nucleotides: TGTGCCATCAGTGGTGGGGCTTCCTCGACCACCTACAATGAGCAGTTCTTC. This codes for CAISGGASSTTYNEQFF.

There are a few counts of this clone. The chain carries TRBV30 and TRBJ2-7; D perhaps matches TRBD1 (6 bases). The CDR3 is 11 residues long. Germline V gives CDR1 GTSNPN, CDR2 SVGIG (reference sequence). V shed 1 base and J shed 8 bases, with 9 bases lying between them. CDR3 in DNA: TGTGCCTGGAGTGCTGGGGGCCAGCAGTACTTC. Translation gives CAWSAGGQQYF.

This clone has just one count. This chain connects TRBV7-2 to TRBJ2-7; 12 positions agree with TRBD2. There are 15 residues in the CDR3. Trimming at V came to 3 bases and at J to 6 bases, leaving 6 bases not matched to a gene. CDR1 and CDR2 from the germline V gene are SGHTA and FQGNSA. The CDR3 loop reads CASSFGLAGSGEQYF. The CDR3 DNA reads TGTGCCAGCAGCTTCGGACTAGCGGGATCTGGCGAGCAGTACTTC.

This clone was counted between two and nine times. The chain uses TRBV29-1 and TRBJ1-3; no reliable D call. The V and J ends lost 2 bases and 0 bases respectively, with 8 bases between them. Germline V CDR1 and CDR2: SQVTM, ANQGSEA. This CDR3 is built from 14 residues. The CDR3 is CSVEPRSSGNTIYF. The CDR3 DNA reads as TGCAGCGTTGAACCCCGGAGCTCTGGAAACACCATATATTTT.

There are a few counts of this clone. The gene calls are TRBV30 and TRBJ1-4; D possibly corresponds to TRBD1 (6 bases). Germline loops: CDR1 GTSNPN, CDR2 SVGIG (reference sequence). V was shortened by 1 base and J by 5 bases, with 11 bases between the two germline ends. There are 14 residues in the CDR3. The CDR3 region has the DNA TGTGCCTGGAGTGAAGACAGGACAAATGAAAAACTGTTTTTT. Translated, it gives CAWSEDRTNEKLFF.

This clone has a handful of counts. The V and J genes are TRBV29-1 and TRBJ1-2; D might be TRBD1 (6 bases). Between the trimmed V and J ends, which lost 5 bases and 6 bases, there was a span of 16 bases. This CDR3 region has 13 residues. Germline V gene sequence: CDR1 SQVTM, CDR2 ANQGSEA. CDR3 loop: CSVSGTSSDGYTF. For the CDR3, the DNA is TGCAGCGTTTCCGGGACAAGTTCCGATGGCTACACCTTC.

The genes are TRBV18 and TRBJ1-6; no clear D. From germline, CDR1 is KGHSH and CDR2 LQKENI. The CDR3 runs 13 residues. Trimming cost V 3 bases and J 16 bases, with 16 bases left between them. The DNA of the CDR3 is TGTGCCAGCTCACCGTCCGAGTGGGATATGCTCCACTTT. Translation: CASSPSEWDMLHF. The whole variable domain, remainder taken from reference TRBV18 and TRBJ1-6, is NAGVMQNPRHLVRRRGQEARLRCSPMKGHSHVYWYRQLPEEGLKFMVYLQKENIIDESGMPKERFSAEFPKEGPSILRIQQVVRGDSAAYFCASSPSEWDMLHFGNGTRLTVT.

V is TRBV4-1 and J is TRBJ2-5; 13 bases fit TRBD2. Trimming cost V 4 bases and J 5 bases; bases outside gene matches: 10. CDR1 and CDR2 (germline): MGHRA, YSYEKL. The CDR3 runs to 17 residues. The CDR3 is CASSPGLAGVGWETQYF. The CDR3 DNA sequence: TGCGCCAGCAGCCCAGGACTAGCGGGAGTCGGCTGGGAGACCCAGTACTTC.

This clone came up many times. The genes are TRBV7-9 and TRBJ2-5; 8 bases line up with TRBD2. This CDR3 spans 15 amino acids. In germline, CDR1 is SEHNR, CDR2 FQNEAQ (reference sequence). The junction had 5 bases not matched to a gene; V was cut back by 0 bases and J by 5 bases. CDR3 bases: TGTGCCAGCAGCTTAGCCGGGGGGGTCCACGAGACCCAGTACTTC. This gives the protein CASSLAGGVHETQYF.

J is TRBJ2-7 and V is TRBV18; D unclear. There are 11 residues in the CDR3. The germline V gene encodes CDR1 KGHSH and CDR2 LQKENI. The V gene lost 5 bases and the J gene lost 5 bases, with 7 bases spanning the gap. The CDR3 spells CASSNSNEQYF. In nucleotides, the CDR3 is TGTGCCAGCTCAAATAGCAACGAGCAGTACTTC.

The chain uses TRBV7-2 and TRBJ2-5; weak D call: TRBD1 (5 bases). The germline CDR1 and CDR2 sequences are SGHTA and FQGNSA. V was trimmed by 5 bases and J by 4 bases, leaving 14 bases between them. This CDR3 has 14 residues. CDR3 sequence (DNA): TGTGCCAGCAGCCCGACTTCAGGGCGAGAGACCCAGTACTTC. Encoded protein: CASSPTSGRETQYF.

The chain combines TRBV29-1 with TRBJ1-1; 7 nucleotides line up with TRBD1. Losses at the gene ends were 7 bases for V and 5 bases for J; bases not matched to a gene: 4. The CDR3 totals 11 residues. In germline, CDR1 is SQVTM, CDR2 ANQGSEA. CDR3 residues: CSESRGTEAFF. In DNA form, the CDR3 reads TGCAGCGAATCCAGGGGGACTGAAGCTTTCTTT.

V and J are TRBV10-3 and TRBJ1-1; D is unresolved. Germline V gene sequence: CDR1 ENHRY, CDR2 SYGVKD. Trimming took off 0 bases at V and 1 base at J, with 15 bases between the two ends. The length of the CDR3 is 17 residues. The CDR3 nucleotides are TGTGCCATCAGTGAGTCGAACTGGGCGCTTCAGAACACTGAAGCTTTCTTT. Translation gives CAISESNWALQNTEAFF.

The V gene is TRBV5-1, the J gene TRBJ2-1; TRBD2 agrees at 8 bases. Germline assignment: CDR1 SGHRS and CDR2 YFSETQ. The CDR3 has 14 residues. The V gene end was trimmed by 3 bases and the J gene end by 6 bases; junction bases not matched to a gene: 5. CDR3 sequence reads: CASSSLRGGNEQFF. CDR3 bases: TGCGCCAGCAGCTCCCTCCGGGGGGGCAATGAGCAGTTCTTC.

V gene TRBV7-9 combines with J gene TRBJ2-1; TRBD1 matches 9 bases. The CDR3 loop spans 15 amino acids. CDR1 is SEHNR, CDR2 FQNEAQ, per germline (reference sequence). J gave up 4 bases and V 3 bases, and 4 bases lay outside the gene matches. The CDR3 protein is CASSFSTGGYNEQFF. The CDR3 region has the DNA TGTGCCAGCAGCTTTTCGACAGGGGGTTACAATGAGCAGTTCTTC.

V usage is TRBV6-5 and J usage is TRBJ2-6; D is unclear. Germline CDR1 is MNHEY and CDR2 is SVGAGI. The length of the CDR3 is 16 residues. Deletions cut 0 bases from V and 0 bases from J, with 6 bases between. The chain's CDR3 is CASSYSVLSGANVLTF. The DNA of the CDR3 is TGTGCCAGCAGTTACTCAGTCCTCTCTGGGGCCAACGTCCTGACTTTC.

The V and J genes are TRBV6-1 and TRBJ1-6; 9 bases match TRBD1. This CDR3 comprises 14 residues. After removal of 8 bases from V and 7 bases from J, the junction contained 6 bases not matched to a gene. CDR1 is MNHNS and CDR2 is SASEGT in the germline V gene. The CDR3 nucleotides are TGTGCCAGCTCACAGGGGGCGCGAAATTCACCCCTCCACTTT. It encodes CASSQGARNSPLHF.

The chain joins TRBV6-5 to TRBJ1-2; 7 bases align to TRBD1. The V gene end was trimmed by 2 bases and the J gene end by 8 bases; junction bases not matched to a gene: 11. The V gene's germline CDR1 is MNHEY and CDR2 SVGAGI. CDR3 length equals 15 residues. CDR3 sequence: CASSYPIEGGLGYTF. As DNA, the CDR3 is TGTGCCAGCAGTTACCCCATAGAAGGGGGCTTGGGCTACACCTTC.

The chain carries TRBV7-8 and TRBJ2-7; D may correspond to TRBD1 or TRBD2 (5 bases each). The CDR3 contains 13 residues. Germline V CDR1 and CDR2: SGHVS, FQNEAQ. Trimming took 6 bases from V and 6 from J, leaving 15 bases between them. CDR3 sequence (DNA): TGTGCCAGCAGTCGAGCGGCCAGGGTCGAGCAGTACTTC. This gives the protein CASSRAARVEQYF.